The rows below give T cell receptor beta chains drawn from one sample of a study of T cell responses to AZD1222 COVID-19 vaccine. Profiled with immunoSEQ multiplex PCR; TCRdb holds only in-frame clones, not every one. Among over 65,000 clones, over 80% were seen once, and the ten largest hold around 5%. The sample was peripheral blood, taken on day 0 of AZD1222 vaccination. The receptor source for this set is an adult in good health. Both conserved end residues are part of each CDR3. The D gene is left open where the match is weak. Not all rows give a size; the values are once, few, many and, for expanded clones, a class.

V: TRBV30; D: NA; size: NA; J: TRBJ1-1; CDR3: CAWNSWDTEAFF; DNA: TGTGCCTGGAATTCTTGGGACACTGAAGCTTTCTTT
V: TRBV7-2; D: TRBD1; size: NA; J: TRBJ1-6; CDR3: CASSLDRGYSPLHF; DNA: TGTGCCAGCAGCTTGGACAGGGGGTATTCACCCCTCCACTTT
V: TRBV6-2/TRBV6-3; D: NA; size: NA; J: TRBJ2-1; CDR3: CASSYSGSGSREQFF; DNA: TGTGCCAGCAGTTACTCGGGGTCCGGATCCCGCGAGCAGTTCTTC
V: TRBV6-5; D: NA; size: NA; J: TRBJ1-2; CDR3: CASRQGIGYGYTF; DNA: TGTGCCAGCCGGCAGGGGATCGGCTATGGCTACACCTTC
V: TRBV11-2; D: TRBD1; size: NA; J: TRBJ1-1; CDR3: CASSTGQGSEAFF; DNA: TGTGCCAGCAGCACGGGACAGGGGAGTGAAGCTTTCTTT
V: TRBV2; D: TRBD1; size: NA; J: TRBJ1-5; CDR3: CASSEEDRRMYLHF; DNA: TGTGCCAGCAGTGAAGAGGACAGGCGGATGTATCTGCATTTT
V: TRBV10-1; D: TRBD2; size: NA; J: TRBJ2-2; CDR3: CASSDGLAEGGELFF; DNA: TGCGCCAGCAGTGATGGACTAGCGGAGGGCGGGGAGCTGTTTTTT
V: TRBV9; D: NA; size: NA; J: TRBJ2-1; CDR3: CASSVVRTGAHNEQFF; DNA: TGTGCCAGCAGCGTAGTCCGGACCGGGGCACACAATGAGCAGTTCTTC
V: TRBV19; D: TRBD2; size: NA; J: TRBJ2-7; CDR3: CASSIERGSTYEQYF; DNA: TGTGCCAGTAGTATTGAGCGGGGGTCAACCTACGAGCAGTACTTC
V: TRBV14; D: NA; size: NA; J: TRBJ2-7; CDR3: CASSDPADSYEQYF; DNA: TGTGCCAGCAGTGACCCCGCGGATAGCTACGAGCAGTACTTC
V: TRBV19; D: NA; size: NA; J: TRBJ1-2; CDR3: CASSQGEGSGYTF; DNA: TGTGCCAGTAGTCAAGGAGAGGGATCTGGCTACACCTTC
V: TRBV7-3; D: TRBD1; size: NA; J: TRBJ2-3; CDR3: CASSYTGGVTDTQYF; DNA: TGTGCCAGCAGCTATACAGGGGGCGTCACAGATACGCAGTATTTT
V: TRBV19; D: NA; size: NA; J: TRBJ2-5; CDR3: CASSALRGGLETQYF; DNA: TGTGCCAGTAGTGCCCTTAGGGGAGGTTTGGAGACCCAGTACTTC
V: TRBV6-5; D: NA; size: NA; J: TRBJ2-5; CDR3: CASTRRGAGETQYF; DNA: TGTGCCAGCACCCGAAGGGGGGCAGGGGAGACCCAGTACTTC
V: TRBV9; D: NA; size: NA; J: TRBJ1-1; CDR3: CASSPTGQPYTEAFF; DNA: TGTGCCAGCAGCCCAACTGGACAGCCCTACACTGAAGCTTTCTTT
V: TRBV19; D: TRBD1; size: few; J: TRBJ1-1; CDR3: CASSSGTGTNTEAFF; DNA: TGTGCCAGTAGCTCCGGGACAGGGACGAACACTGAAGCTTTCTTT
V: TRBV7-9; D: TRBD1; size: NA; J: TRBJ2-2; CDR3: CATGESWTGGKGELFF; DNA: TGTGCCACCGGGGAGTCTTGGACAGGGGGCAAAGGGGAGCTGTTTTTT
V: TRBV2; D: TRBD2; size: NA; J: TRBJ2-1; CDR3: CASRQGLAGGFNEQFF; DNA: TGTGCCAGCAGGCAGGGACTAGCGGGGGGATTCAATGAGCAGTTCTTC
V: TRBV6-2/TRBV6-3; D: NA; size: few; J: TRBJ2-3; CDR3: CASSYNVDTDTQYF; DNA: TGTGCCAGCAGTTACAATGTGGACACAGATACGCAGTATTTT
V: TRBV28; D: NA; size: NA; J: TRBJ2-6; CDR3: CASSFRSGANVLTF; DNA: TGTGCCAGCAGTTTCCGTTCAGGGGCCAACGTCCTGACTTTC
V: TRBV27; D: NA; size: NA; J: TRBJ1-6; CDR3: CASSPLTSGSHSPLHF; DNA: TGTGCCAGCAGTCCGCTAACCAGTGGTTCGCATTCACCCCTCCACTTT
V: TRBV19; D: NA; size: NA; J: TRBJ1-5; CDR3: CASSIASRQNQPQHF; DNA: TGTGCCAGTAGTATAGCTTCGAGACAGAATCAGCCCCAGCATTTT
V: TRBV19; D: NA; size: NA; J: TRBJ2-3; CDR3: CASLDLNTQYF; DNA: TGTGCCAGTCTTGACTTGAATACGCAGTATTTT
V: TRBV18; D: NA; size: NA; J: TRBJ1-1; CDR3: CASSLPGLKKEGFF; DNA: TGTGCCAGCTCACTGCCGGGACTCAAGAAAGAAGGTTTCTTT
V: TRBV2; D: NA; size: NA; J: TRBJ1-4; CDR3: CASSARTANEKLFF; DNA: TGTGCCAGCAGTGCTCGGACAGCTAATGAAAAACTGTTTTTT
V: TRBV27; D: NA; size: NA; J: TRBJ2-2; CDR3: CASSFRQRGAGELFF; DNA: TGTGCCAGCAGTTTTCGTCAGCGCGGCGCCGGGGAGCTGTTTTTT
V: TRBV6-2/TRBV6-3; D: NA; size: NA; J: TRBJ2-1; CDR3: CASSSGRDGRHNEQFF; DNA: TGTGCCAGCAGTTCCGGACGGGACGGACGTCACAATGAGCAGTTCTTC